The clone carrying this TCR beta chain has just a few counts. The sample is drawn from a study of T cells after yellow fever vaccination. The wider study: With SMART-Seq v4 Ultra Low Input, the fractions containing low cell numbers were prepared.

The 5'RACE template-switching step produced TCR cDNA and added a universal primer site and UMIs. TCRdb reanalysed the 5' RACE reads using MiXCR and keeps one entry per CDR3 protein. The repertoire consists of just under 600,000 distinct CDR3 sequences, with roughly 14% occurring once and the leading ten covering around 15%. V lost 2 bases and J 8 bases, leaving 16 bases between the germline ends. The germline V gene has CDR1 KGHSH and CDR2 LQKENI. CDR3 length equals 15 residues. The chain carries TRBV18 and TRBJ2-1; tentative D call: TRBD2 (5 bases). This material consisted of PBMCs, taken on the day of the yellow fever booster vaccination. The source of this sequence is a young man who received the YFV17D yellow fever vaccine. The DNA of the CDR3 is TGTGCCAGCTCACCAAGAGGTACCTCGAGGGATGAGCAGTTCTTC. It is translated as CASSPRGTSRDEQFF.